Listed below are T cell receptor beta chains from one sample, sequenced in a study of cytomegalovirus exposure and HLA in healthy donors. Some clones are missing from TCRdb's copy, which holds only in-frame ones; the method was immunoSEQ multiplex PCR. The table gives roughly 150,000 clones; the top ten clones make up 1.5% to 2% of it. Specimen: PBMCs. The source is a woman aged 45-60 years in good health and CMV-seronegative. The CDR3 runs from the conserved cysteine through the conserved F or W. D genes are given only for firm matches.

J gene	V gene	D gene	CDR3 protein	CDR3 DNA
TRBJ1-1	TRBV7-6	NA	CASSLRGMGTEAFF	TGTGCCAGCAGCCTAAGGGGTATGGGGACTGAAGCTTTCTTT
TRBJ2-7	TRBV11-3	NA	CASSRRADLEQYF	TGTGCCAGCAGCCGGCGGGCAGACCTCGAGCAGTACTTC
TRBJ2-7	TRBV5-5	TRBD1	CASSLKGTGGQYPTYEQYF	TGTGCCAGCAGCTTGAAGGGGACAGGGGGACAATATCCAACCTACGAGCAGTACTTC
TRBJ2-1	TRBV28	NA	CASSLAAVNEQFF	TGTGCCAGCAGCTTAGCGGCGGTCAATGAGCAGTTCTTC
TRBJ2-7	TRBV28	TRBD1	CASSLGRAGGLPYEQYF	TGTGCCAGCAGTTTAGGGCGGGCAGGGGGCCTCCCCTACGAGCAGTACTTC
TRBJ2-5	TRBV6-5	TRBD1	CASSYPPPGQGETQYF	TGTGCCAGCAGTTACCCGCCACCGGGACAGGGAGAGACCCAGTACTTC
TRBJ1-5	TRBV30	NA	CAWSAGVGQPQHF	TGTGCCTGGAGTGCAGGGGTGGGACAGCCCCAGCATTTT
TRBJ2-1	TRBV4-1	TRBD2	CASSRASGFYNEQFF	TGCGCCAGCAGCCGAGCTAGCGGGTTCTACAATGAGCAGTTCTTC
TRBJ2-7	TRBV2	NA	CASSDRVYEQYF	TGTGCCAGCAGTGACAGGGTGTACGAGCAGTACTTC
TRBJ2-3	TRBV18	TRBD1	CASSPTRPLGQDVTDTQYF	TGTGCCAGCTCACCAACGAGACCACTAGGACAGGATGTCACAGATACGCAGTATTTT
TRBJ2-7	TRBV7-3	TRBD1	CASSLGTGGNYEQYF	TGTGCCAGCAGCTTAGGGACAGGGGGAAACTACGAGCAGTACTTC
TRBJ1-5	TRBV13	NA	CASSLGLGRDEPQHF	TGTGCCAGCAGCTTAGGCCTCGGCAGGGATGAGCCCCAGCATTTT
TRBJ1-5	TRBV9	NA	CASSEGSGNQPQHF	TGTGCCAGCTCTGAGGGCAGCGGCAATCAGCCCCAGCATTTT
TRBJ1-2	TRBV19	NA	CASSRVGVNYGYTF	TGTGCCAGTTCCAGGGTAGGGGTTAATTATGGCTACACCTTC
TRBJ1-3	TRBV6-1	NA	CASSESGGFSGNTIYF	TGTGCCAGCAGTGAATCGGGCGGGTTCTCTGGAAACACCATATATTTT
TRBJ1-6	TRBV9	NA	CASSPWALPYNSPLHF	TGTGCCAGCAGCCCCTGGGCCTTACCTTATAATTCACCCCTCCACTTT
TRBJ2-3	TRBV5-4	TRBD2	CASSPGRLARTDTQYF	TGTGCCAGCAGCCCCGGTCGACTAGCGCGCACAGATACGCAGTATTTT